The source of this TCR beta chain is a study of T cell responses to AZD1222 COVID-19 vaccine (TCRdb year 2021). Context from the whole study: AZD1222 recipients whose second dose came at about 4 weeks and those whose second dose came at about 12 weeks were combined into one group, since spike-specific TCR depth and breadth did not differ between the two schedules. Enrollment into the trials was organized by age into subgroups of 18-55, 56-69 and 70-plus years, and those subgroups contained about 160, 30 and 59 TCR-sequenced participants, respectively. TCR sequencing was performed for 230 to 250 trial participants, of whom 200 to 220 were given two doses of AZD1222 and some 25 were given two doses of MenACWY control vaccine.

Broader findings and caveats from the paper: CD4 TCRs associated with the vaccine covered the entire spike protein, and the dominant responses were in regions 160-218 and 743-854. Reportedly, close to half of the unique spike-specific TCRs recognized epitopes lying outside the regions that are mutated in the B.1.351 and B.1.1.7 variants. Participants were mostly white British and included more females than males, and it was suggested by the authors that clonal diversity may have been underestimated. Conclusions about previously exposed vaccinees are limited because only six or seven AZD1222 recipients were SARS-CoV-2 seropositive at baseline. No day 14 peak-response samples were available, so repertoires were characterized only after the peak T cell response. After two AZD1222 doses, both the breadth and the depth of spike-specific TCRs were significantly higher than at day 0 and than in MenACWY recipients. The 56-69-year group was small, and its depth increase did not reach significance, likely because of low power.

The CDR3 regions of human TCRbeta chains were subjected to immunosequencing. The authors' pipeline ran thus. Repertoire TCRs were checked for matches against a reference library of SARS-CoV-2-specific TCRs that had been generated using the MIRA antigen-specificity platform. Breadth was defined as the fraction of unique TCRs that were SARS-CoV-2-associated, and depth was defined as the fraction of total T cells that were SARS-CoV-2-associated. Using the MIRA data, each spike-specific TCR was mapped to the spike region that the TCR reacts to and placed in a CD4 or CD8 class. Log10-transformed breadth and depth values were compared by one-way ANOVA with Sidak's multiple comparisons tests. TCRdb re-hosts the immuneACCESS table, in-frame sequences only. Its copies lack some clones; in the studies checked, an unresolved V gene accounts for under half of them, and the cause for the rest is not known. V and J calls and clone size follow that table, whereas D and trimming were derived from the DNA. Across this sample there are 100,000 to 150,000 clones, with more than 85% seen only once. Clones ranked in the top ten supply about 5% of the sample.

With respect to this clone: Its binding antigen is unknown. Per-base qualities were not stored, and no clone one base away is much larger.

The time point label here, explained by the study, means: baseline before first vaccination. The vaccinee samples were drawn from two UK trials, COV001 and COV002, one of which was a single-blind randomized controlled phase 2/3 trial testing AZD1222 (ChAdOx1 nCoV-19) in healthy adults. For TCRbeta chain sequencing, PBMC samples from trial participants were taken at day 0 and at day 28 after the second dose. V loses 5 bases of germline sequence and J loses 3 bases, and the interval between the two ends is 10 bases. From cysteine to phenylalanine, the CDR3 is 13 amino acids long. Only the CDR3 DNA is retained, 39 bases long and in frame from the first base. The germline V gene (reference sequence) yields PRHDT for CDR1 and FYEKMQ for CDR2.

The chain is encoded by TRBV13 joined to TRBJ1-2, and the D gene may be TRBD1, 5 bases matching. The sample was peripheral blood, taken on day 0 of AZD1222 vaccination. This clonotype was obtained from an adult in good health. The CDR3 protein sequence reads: CASSVVGDYGYTF. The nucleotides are TGTGCCAGCAGCGTAGTAGGGGACTATGGCTACACCTTC.